Presented here are 23 T cell receptor beta chains from one specimen sequenced in a study of T-cell memory formation after mild COVID-19. TCRdb reanalysed the 5' RACE reads using MiXCR and keeps one entry per CDR3 protein. The sample has about 44,000 distinct CDR3 sequences, roughly 6.6% seen once. The sequencing input was PBMCs or a T cell subset sorted from them (not recorded which). The receptor source for this set is an adult who had mild COVID-19 (a few samples of this study predate the infection). Cell type and time point are not known.

This clonotype occurred many times. The chain employs TRBV5-1 and TRBJ2-1; 8 bases line up with TRBD2. V lost 4 bases to trimming and J lost 1 base; unmatched junction nucleotides: 1. The CDR3 covers 14 residues. From germline, CDR1 is SGHRS and CDR2 YFSETQ. DNA for the CDR3: TGCGCCAGCAGCCGGGGGGGGTCCTACAATGAGCAGTTCTTC. It is translated as CASSRGGSYNEQFF.

By sample fraction, this clonotype is medium-sized. This chain joins TRBV7-2 and TRBJ2-3; D remains ambiguous. Trimming removed 5 bases at V and 0 bases at J, with 15 bases between. From germline, CDR1 is SGHTA and CDR2 FQGNSA. The CDR3 is 16 residues long. The CDR3 loop reads CASSRPMVPSTDTQYF. The CDR3 nucleotides are TGTGCCAGCAGCCGCCCGATGGTCCCTAGCACAGATACGCAGTATTTT.

This clonotype has ten or more counts. This chain uses TRBV20-1 with TRBJ2-3; 10 bases map to TRBD2. The CDR3 spans 16 residues. Trimming at V came to 2 bases and at J to 3 bases, leaving 8 bases not matched to a gene. Germline loops: CDR1 DFQATT, CDR2 SNEGSKA (reference sequence). As DNA, the CDR3 is TGCAGTGCTAGACTAGCGGGAGATCGAGAAACAGATACGCAGTATTTT. Translating it yields CSARLAGDRETDTQYF.

The gene calls are TRBV3-1 and TRBJ1-1, with D possibly matching TRBD1 (5 bases). This CDR3 contains 18 residues. V lost 3 bases and J lost 1, with 21 bases in between. In germline, CDR1 is LGHDT, CDR2 YNNKEL (reference sequence). The CDR3 loop reads CASSHVTFSGRENTEAFF. CDR3 nucleotide sequence: TGTGCCAGCAGCCATGTCACTTTTTCCGGCAGGGAGAACACTGAAGCTTTCTTT.

Ten or more counts support this clonotype. The rearrangement uses TRBV12-3 or TRBV12-4 and TRBJ1-1, with 8 bases identical to TRBD1. CDR3 length: 13 amino acids. Germline trimming cut 5 bases from V and 8 bases from J; bases unmatched to any gene: 7. The CDR3 loop is CASSRDRSGEAFF. CDR3 DNA sequence: TGTGCCAGCAGTCGGGACAGGTCCGGGGAAGCTTTCTTT.

Only a few counts were recorded for this clonotype. The CDR3 DNA follows: TGTGCCAGCAGTTTGGGCGGGTTCTCCTACGAGCAGTACTTC. This gives the protein CASSLGGFSYEQYF. The V gene is TRBV27, the J gene TRBJ2-7; tentatively, D is TRBD2 (5 bases). The CDR3 totals 14 residues. Germline V gives CDR1 MNHEY, CDR2 SMNVEV (reference sequence). V lost 3 bases to trimming and J lost 0 bases, with 9 bases between them.

This clonotype was seen many times. The chain is built from TRBV12-3 or TRBV12-4 and TRBJ2-3; D remains unclear. This CDR3 is built from 14 residues. The V and J ends lost 1 base and 4 bases respectively, with 9 bases between them. The CDR3 here is CASSLGRASDTQYF. The CDR3, as DNA: TGTGCCAGCAGTTTAGGAAGGGCGTCAGATACGCAGTATTTT.

This clonotype was detected only a few times. The chain joins TRBV6-1 to TRBJ2-2, with D possibly being TRBD1 (6 bases). The V gene lost 5 bases and the J gene lost 7 bases, with 14 bases spanning the gap. The germline gives CDR1 MNHNS, CDR2 SASEGT. This CDR3 has 14 amino acids. CDR3 region: CASSWTDRNGELFF. Written as DNA, the CDR3 is TGTGCCAGCAGTTGGACAGATCGGAACGGGGAGCTGTTTTTT.

The table lists this clonotype with many counts. This sequence joins TRBV7-9 and TRBJ2-3; 15 bases are a match to TRBD2. Germline V gene sequence: CDR1 SEHNR, CDR2 FQNEAQ (reference sequence). V shed 5 bases, J shed 3 bases, and the junction held 6 bases outside the gene matches. The CDR3 is 17 amino acids. The CDR3: CASSLGLAGGRTDTQYF. DNA of the CDR3: TGTGCCAGCAGCCTCGGACTAGCGGGAGGGAGGACAGATACGCAGTATTTT.

The chain couples TRBV30 to TRBJ1-6, with 8 positions matching TRBD1. Trimming at V came to 0 bases and at J to 0 bases, leaving 7 bases not matched to a gene. The CDR3 sequence is 18 residues long. The germline gives CDR1 GTSNPN, CDR2 SVGIG (reference sequence). CDR3 DNA sequence: TGTGCCTGGAGTGTGGGTAGGGACAGGAGCTCCTATAATTCACCCCTCCACTTT. Its protein product is CAWSVGRDRSSYNSPLHF. The whole variable domain, filled in from reference TRBV30 and TRBJ1-6, reads SQTIHQWPATLVQPVGSPLSLECTVEGTSNPNLYWYRQAAGRGLQLLFYSVGIGQISSEVPQNLSASRPQDRQFILSSKKLLLSDSGFYLCAWSVGRDRSSYNSPLHFGNGTRLTVT.

Ten or more counts support this clonotype. This chain links TRBV27 with TRBJ1-5; perhaps TRBD1 as D (5 bases). V was shortened by 2 bases and J by 2 bases, with 10 bases between the two germline ends. The CDR3 totals 15 residues. The V gene's germline CDR1 is MNHEY and CDR2 SMNVEV (reference sequence). CDR3 sequence reads: CASSLTGLGNQPQHF. For the CDR3, the DNA is TGTGCCAGCAGTTTAACAGGCCTGGGCAATCAGCCCCAGCATTTT.

This clonotype showed up many times. The chain couples TRBV6-5 to TRBJ1-6; 8 nucleotides line up with TRBD1. V lost 6 bases to trimming and J lost 6 bases; unmatched junction nucleotides: 4. This CDR3 is built from 14 residues. Germline assignment: CDR1 MNHEY and CDR2 SVGAGI. CDR3 bases: TGTGCCAGCAGCAAAGGACAGGGTAATTCACCCCTCCACTTT. Translation: CASSKGQGNSPLHF.

The V gene is TRBV14, the J gene TRBJ2-3; D is tentatively TRBD1 or TRBD2 (5 bases each). V lost 1 base and J lost 5, with 13 bases in between. CDR1 is SGHDN and CDR2 is FVKESK in the germline V gene. This CDR3 is 15 amino acids long. The CDR3 spells CASSQGGEFGDTQYF. In DNA form, the CDR3 reads TGTGCCAGCAGCCAAGGAGGGGAGTTTGGAGATACGCAGTATTTT.

The CDR3 loop is CASSRTGGDYGYTF. The CDR3 DNA reads as TGTGCCAGCAGCCGGACAGGGGGCGACTATGGCTACACCTTC. V gene TRBV6-5 combines with J gene TRBJ1-2; 11 bases match TRBD1. The CDR3 spans 14 residues. CDR1 and CDR2 (germline): MNHEY, SVGAGI. V lost 6 bases and J lost 3; bases outside the gene matches: 3.

This clonotype was seen a handful of times. The genes are TRBV6-2 or TRBV6-3 and TRBJ2-7; 12 bases line up with TRBD1. The CDR3 totals 15 residues. Germline CDR1 and CDR2: MNHEY and SVGEGT. Trimming cost V 5 bases and J 3 bases; bases outside gene matches: 5. The CDR3 reads CASSAGTGGFYEQYF. CDR3 nucleotides: TGTGCCAGCAGTGCCGGGACAGGGGGCTTCTACGAGCAGTACTTC.

This clonotype occurred many times. The V gene is TRBV7-9, the J gene TRBJ2-1; possible D gene TRBD2, 6 bases. Deletions cut 3 bases from V and 5 bases from J, with 23 bases between. The CDR3 spans 18 residues. The germline V gene has CDR1 SEHNR and CDR2 FQNEAQ (reference sequence). The chain's CDR3 is CASSFGRGVGSWDNEQFF. For the CDR3, the DNA is TGTGCCAGCAGCTTCGGCCGCGGGGTAGGCAGTTGGGACAATGAGCAGTTCTTC.

This clonotype appeared many times. The V and J genes are TRBV5-1 and TRBJ2-1; 14 bases map to TRBD2. V was pared by 4 bases and J by 2 bases, with 8 bases of the junction left unmatched. Germline values: CDR1 SGHRS, CDR2 YFSETQ. This CDR3 contains 18 residues. CDR3: CASSTGLAGGGTYNEQFF. In DNA, the CDR3 is TGCGCCAGCAGCACCGGACTAGCGGGGGGCGGGACCTACAATGAGCAGTTCTTC.

In its sample, this clonotype was seen a few times. The rearrangement joins TRBV20-1 to TRBJ2-2; no clear D gene. CDR3 length: 13 amino acids. In germline, CDR1 is DFQATT, CDR2 SNEGSKA (reference sequence). V shed 1 base and J shed 6 bases, with 9 bases lying between them. The CDR3 region has the DNA TGCAGTGCTAGAGCTCTCTCCGCCGGGGAGCTGTTTTTT. Translation gives CSARALSAGELFF.

This clonotype has only a few counts. The chain has TRBV24-1 and TRBJ2-7; D may be TRBD1 or TRBD2 (6 bases each). Germline CDR1 KGHDR, CDR2 SFDVKD. The CDR3 runs to 16 residues. Deletions cut 3 bases from V and 3 bases from J, with 17 bases between. The chain's CDR3 is CATSDLGASGGYEQYF. Here the CDR3 DNA reads TGTGCCACCAGTGATCTGGGGGCCTCCGGGGGCTACGAGCAGTACTTC.

There are many counts of this clonotype. This chain joins TRBV20-1 and TRBJ2-3, with 8 bases aligning to TRBD2. With 3 bases clipped from V and 0 bases from J, the junction kept 5 bases outside the gene matches. The CDR3 has 15 amino acids. Germline CDR1 DFQATT, CDR2 SNEGSKA (reference sequence). Here the CDR3 reads CSASETSVSTDTQYF. Here the CDR3 DNA reads TGCAGTGCTAGTGAGACTAGCGTAAGCACAGATACGCAGTATTTT.

At least ten counts were recorded for this clonotype. The CDR3 coding sequence is TGCGCCAGCAGCCTCCAGGGGCAAACTAGCACAGATACGCAGTATTTT. It translates to CASSLQGQTSTDTQYF. V and J are TRBV5-1 and TRBJ2-3, with TRBD1 as a possible D gene (6 bases). The germline V gene has CDR1 SGHRS and CDR2 YFSETQ. Trimming cost V 4 bases and J 0 bases, with 15 bases left between them. This CDR3 spans 16 amino acids.

This clonotype appeared many times. The chain links TRBV12-3 or TRBV12-4 to TRBJ2-1; the match to TRBD2 covers 8 bases. Trimming cost V 5 bases and J 1 base; bases outside gene matches: 1. CDR3 length equals 14 residues. CDR3 coding DNA: TGTGCCAGCAGTCCGGGAGGGTCCTACAATGAGCAGTTCTTC. This translates into CASSPGGSYNEQFF.

This clonotype has a count of ten or more. V usage is TRBV18 and J usage is TRBJ2-1; D remains unclear. Germline loops: CDR1 KGHSH, CDR2 LQKENI. The CDR3 covers 12 residues. Trimming pared 6 bases from V and 11 bases from J, leaving 14 bases between. The CDR3 region is CASSDRLSKQFF. CDR3 nucleotide sequence: TGTGCCAGCTCCGATAGACTCTCCAAGCAGTTCTTC. The variable domain in full, with the rest retrieved from reference TRBV18 and TRBJ2-1, is NAGVMQNPRHLVRRRGQEARLRCSPMKGHSHVYWYRQLPEEGLKFMVYLQKENIIDESGMPKERFSAEFPKEGPSILRIQQVVRGDSAAYFCASSDRLSKQFFGPGTRLTVL.